This entry is about one TCR beta chain. Its antigen is unknown. The primer mix had 60 Vbeta and 13 Jbeta primers. Repertoires were generated with immunoSEQ multiplex PCR, while TCRdb's copy carries only in-frame clones and drops some. The repertoire includes around 100,000 clones, approximately 89% of them detected once, and 3.5% to 5% sits in the top ten. The entry originates in a study of cytomegalovirus exposure and HLA in healthy donors. Study-wide points: The HLA-A and HLA-B alleles of most subjects were reportedly predicted accurately from TCR beta sequences. Sequencing had likely introduced a cluster of highly shared sequence variants as an artifact.

This CDR3 spans 14 amino acids. Unmatched junction bases numbered 7, after V lost 4 bases and J lost 5 bases. Germline loops: CDR1 SQVTM, CDR2 ANQGSEA. The TCR comes from a man in his thirties or forties in good health and CMV-seronegative. The chain links TRBV29-1 to TRBJ2-3; 9 positions agree with TRBD2. Sequencing was performed on PBMCs. CDR3 sequence reads: CSVVTSGGGDTQYF. The CDR3 coding sequence is TGCAGCGTTGTGACTAGCGGTGGAGGAGATACGCAGTATTTT.